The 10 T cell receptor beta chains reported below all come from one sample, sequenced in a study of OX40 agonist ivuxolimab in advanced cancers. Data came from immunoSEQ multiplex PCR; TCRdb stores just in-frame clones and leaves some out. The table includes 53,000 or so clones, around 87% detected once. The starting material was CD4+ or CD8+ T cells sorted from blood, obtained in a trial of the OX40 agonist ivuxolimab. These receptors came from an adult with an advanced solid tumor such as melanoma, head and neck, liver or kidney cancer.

CDR3 protein: CSVLVPGGRNYGYTF. CDR3 nucleotide sequence: TGCAGCGTTCTTGTCCCCGGGGGCAGGAACTATGGCTACACCTTC. The V gene is TRBV29-1, the J gene TRBJ1-2; TRBD1 is a possible D gene (6 bases). The V end lost 5 bases, the J end lost 2 bases, and 18 bases lay between the germline ends. CDR3 length: 15 residues. From germline, CDR1 is SQVTM and CDR2 ANQGSEA.

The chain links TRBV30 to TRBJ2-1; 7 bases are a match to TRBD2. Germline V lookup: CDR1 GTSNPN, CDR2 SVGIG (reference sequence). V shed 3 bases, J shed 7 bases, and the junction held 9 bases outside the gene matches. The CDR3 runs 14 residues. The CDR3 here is CAWRGGLVRNEQFF. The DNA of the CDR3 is TGTGCCTGGAGGGGCGGACTAGTGAGGAATGAGCAGTTCTTC.

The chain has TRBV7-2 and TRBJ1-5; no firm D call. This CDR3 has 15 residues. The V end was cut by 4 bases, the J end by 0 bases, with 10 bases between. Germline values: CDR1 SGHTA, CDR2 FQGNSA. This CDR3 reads CASSSLDYSNQPQHF. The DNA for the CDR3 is TGTGCCAGCAGCTCCCTCGATTATAGCAATCAGCCCCAGCATTTT. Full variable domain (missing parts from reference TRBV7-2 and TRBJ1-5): GAGVSQSPSNKVTEKGKDVELRCDPISGHTALYWYRQSLGQGLEFLIYFQGNSAPDKSGLPSDRFSAERTGGSVSTLTIQRTQQEDSAVYLCASSSLDYSNQPQHFGDGTRLSIL.

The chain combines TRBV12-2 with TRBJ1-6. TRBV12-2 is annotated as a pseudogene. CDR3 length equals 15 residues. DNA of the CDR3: TGTGCAAGTCTCGACCCGTACGCCTATAATTCACCCCTCCACTTT. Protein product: CASLDPYAYNSPLHF.

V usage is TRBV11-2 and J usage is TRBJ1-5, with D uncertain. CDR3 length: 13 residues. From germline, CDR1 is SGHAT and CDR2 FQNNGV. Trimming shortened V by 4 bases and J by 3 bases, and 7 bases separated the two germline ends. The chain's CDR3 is CASSWGFNQPQHF. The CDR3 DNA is TGTGCCAGCAGCTGGGGATTCAATCAGCCCCAGCATTTT.

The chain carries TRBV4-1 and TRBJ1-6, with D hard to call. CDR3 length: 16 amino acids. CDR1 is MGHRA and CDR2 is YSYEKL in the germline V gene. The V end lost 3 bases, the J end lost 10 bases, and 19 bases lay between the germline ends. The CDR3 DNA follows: TGCGCCAGCAGCCATGCCGGAGGGCAGCTAGGGTCACCCCTCCACTTT. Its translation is CASSHAGGQLGSPLHF.

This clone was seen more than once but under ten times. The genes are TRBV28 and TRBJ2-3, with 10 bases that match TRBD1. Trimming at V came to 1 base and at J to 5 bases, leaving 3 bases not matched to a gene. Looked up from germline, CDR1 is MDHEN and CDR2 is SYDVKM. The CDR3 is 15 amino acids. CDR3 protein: CASSLSGQGVDTQYF. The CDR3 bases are TGTGCCAGCAGTTTATCTGGACAGGGGGTAGATACGCAGTATTTT.

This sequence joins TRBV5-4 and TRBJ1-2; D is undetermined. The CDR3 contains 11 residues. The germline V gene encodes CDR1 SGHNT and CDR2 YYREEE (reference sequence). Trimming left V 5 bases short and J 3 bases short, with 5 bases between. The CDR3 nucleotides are TGTGCCAGCAGAGGGTACTATGGCTACACCTTC. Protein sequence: CASRGYYGYTF.

CDR3 amino acids: CASRTGTRPGELFF. In nucleotides, the CDR3 is TGTGCCAGCAGGACCGGGACTAGGCCCGGGGAGCTGTTTTTT. The chain recombines TRBV27 with TRBJ2-2; 8 nucleotides line up with TRBD2. The CDR3 sequence is 14 residues long. Unmatched junction bases numbered 6, after V lost 6 bases and J lost 6 bases. Per the germline V gene, CDR1 is MNHEY and CDR2 is SMNVEV (reference sequence).

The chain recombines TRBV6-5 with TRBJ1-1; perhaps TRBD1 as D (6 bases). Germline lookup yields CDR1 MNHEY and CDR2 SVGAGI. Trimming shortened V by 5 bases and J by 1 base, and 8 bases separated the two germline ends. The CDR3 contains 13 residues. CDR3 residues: CASSRRGNTEAFF. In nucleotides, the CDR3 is TGTGCCAGCAGTCGCAGGGGGAACACTGAAGCTTTCTTT.